This TCR beta chain was captured by sequencing in a study of blood T cell repertoires in COVID-19. Germline V gene data show CDR1 as GTSNPN and CDR2 as SVGIG (reference sequence). The V and J ends lost 1 base and 7 bases respectively, with 5 bases between them. This CDR3 is 11 amino acids long. In its sample, this clone was seen a few times. Clones were sequenced by immunoSEQ multiplex PCR, and TCRdb holds only the in-frame ones, with some missing. The repertoire consists of under 300,000 clones, with roughly 88% occurring once and the leading ten covering around 0.78%. The V and J genes are TRBV30 and TRBJ2-1; D remains ambiguous. The TCR comes from a woman aged 25 to 39 with acute or convalescent COVID-19. Sequencing was done on a sample of peripheral blood. The CDR3: CAWSGANEQFF. The CDR3 nucleotides are TGTGCCTGGAGTGGGGCTAATGAGCAGTTCTTC.